Sequencing of this T cell receptor (beta chain) was carried out in a study of T-cell memory formation after mild COVID-19. CDR1 DFQATT and CDR2 SNEGSKA come from the germline V gene (reference sequence). The CDR3 loop spans 14 amino acids. V lost 4 bases, J lost 1 base, and 12 bases lay in between. This clonotype occurred many times. The antigen is not known. Whole-study results and caveats: Nothing showed for sure that second-wave clones peaking on day 37 were SARS-CoV-2 specific.

TCRdb ran MiXCR on the 5' RACE reads and lists one entry per CDR3 protein. This sample has around 300,000 distinct CDR3 sequences, with roughly an eighth found just once. This chain links TRBV20-1 with TRBJ2-3; D tentatively reads TRBD1 or TRBD2 (6 bases each). Sequenced material: PBMCs or a T cell subset sorted from them (not recorded which). The origin of this receptor is a young man who had mild COVID-19 (a few samples of this study predate the infection). Cell type and time point are not known. The CDR3: CSAIRGVGTDTQYF. The CDR3 region has the DNA TGCAGTGCTATAAGGGGGGTGGGCACAGATACGCAGTATTTT.